The 30 T cell receptor beta chains given below trace back to one sample, sequenced in a study of blood T cell repertoires in COVID-19. Assay used: immunoSEQ multiplex PCR; TCRdb lists only in-frame clones, some missing. Among just over 250,000 clones listed, approximately 90% were seen once. The sequencing input was peripheral blood. The receptors stem from a man between 60 and 75 years old who had recovered from COVID-19.

V gene TRBV24-1 combines with J gene TRBJ1-1; TRBD1 agrees at 7 bases. V was clipped by 8 bases and J by 0 bases; unmatched bases: 8. CDR1 and CDR2 (germline): KGHDR, SFDVKD. The CDR3 covers 15 residues. The CDR3 here is CATNDREAVNTEAFF. The CDR3 bases are TGTGCCACCAACGACAGGGAGGCGGTGAACACTGAAGCTTTCTTT.

The gene calls are TRBV5-1 and TRBJ2-1, with TRBD2 identical over 8 bases. The V and J ends lost 5 bases and 5 bases, in that order; junction bases with no gene match: 12. Germline lookup yields CDR1 SGHRS and CDR2 YFSETQ. CDR3 length: 16 amino acids. CDR3 amino acids: CASSSLQRGSNNEQFF. In nucleotides, the CDR3 is TGCGCCAGCAGTTCGTTACAGCGGGGGTCGAACAATGAGCAGTTCTTC.

V gene TRBV5-1 combines with J gene TRBJ2-1; D might be TRBD1 (6 bases). Germline V lookup: CDR1 SGHRS, CDR2 YFSETQ. The V gene lost 2 bases and the J gene lost 3 bases, with 12 bases spanning the gap. This CDR3 spans 15 amino acids. Written as DNA, the CDR3 is TGCGCCAGCAGCTTCCCCGGGACAAACTACAATGAGCAGTTCTTC. The encoded protein is CASSFPGTNYNEQFF.

The J gene is TRBJ2-7, the V gene TRBV7-2, with TRBD1 matching 7 bases. With V trimmed by 5 bases and J by 0 bases, 16 bases remained unmatched. Germline V lookup: CDR1 SGHTA, CDR2 FQGNSA. The CDR3 is 18 residues long. For the CDR3, the DNA is TGTGCCAGCAGCCTTACACAATCAGGGACAGCGAGCTCCTACGAGCAGTACTTC. Translated: CASSLTQSGTASSYEQYF.

The chain employs TRBV29-1 and TRBJ2-7, with 7 bases aligning to TRBD1. CDR1 and CDR2 from the germline V gene are SQVTM and ANQGSEA. J was trimmed by 2 bases and V by 1 base; bases with no gene match: 11. The CDR3 length is 16 residues. CDR3 nucleotide sequence: TGCAGCGTTGAAGGTTACTACAGGGGTGGGACCTACGAGCAGTACTTC. Translating it yields CSVEGYYRGGTYEQYF.

This chain uses TRBV11-3 with TRBJ2-7; no firm D call. CDR3 length: 12 amino acids. V lost 2 bases and J lost 7, with 9 bases in between. Germline CDR1 SGHNT, CDR2 YENEEA. Here the CDR3 reads CASSLTSTEQYF. CDR3 DNA sequence: TGTGCCAGCAGCTTAACCTCGACAGAGCAGTACTTC.

This sequence joins TRBV29-1 and TRBJ2-7; TRBD1 matches 8 bases. The CDR3 loop spans 14 amino acids. The germline gives CDR1 SQVTM, CDR2 ANQGSEA. The ends lost 1 base at V and 5 bases at J; junction bases unmatched: 7. The CDR3 here is CSVEADRGVDEQYF. The CDR3 nucleotides read TGCAGCGTTGAAGCCGACAGGGGAGTCGACGAGCAGTACTTC.

The rearrangement joins TRBV7-3 to TRBJ1-6, with D perhaps matching TRBD1 (6 bases). The germline CDR1 and CDR2 sequences are SGHTA and FQGTGA. The CDR3 extends over 15 amino acids. V was trimmed by 5 bases and J by 13 bases, leaving 21 bases between them. The CDR3: CASSVEQGPYFPLHF. DNA of the CDR3: TGTGCCAGCAGCGTCGAACAGGGTCCCTATTTTCCCCTCCACTTT.

The chain is built from TRBV6-2 or TRBV6-3 and TRBJ2-2; TRBD2 matches at 9 bases. Losses at the gene ends were 4 bases for V and 4 bases for J; bases not matched to a gene: 7. This CDR3 has 16 amino acids. Germline V lookup: CDR1 MNHEY, CDR2 SVGEGT. The DNA for the CDR3 is TGTGCCAGCAGTTCCCGCCGGCGGGGGGGCACCGGGGAGCTGTTTTTT. Translating gives CASSSRRRGGTGELFF.

The chain employs TRBV6-5 and TRBJ2-5, with D perhaps matching TRBD2 (6 bases). Deletions cut 5 bases from V and 5 bases from J, with 9 bases between. Germline CDR1 MNHEY, CDR2 SVGAGI. The CDR3 has 12 residues. CDR3 bases: TGTGCCAGCAGTCGGGAGAGGGAGACCCAGTACTTC. It is translated as CASSRERETQYF.

This clone came up a few times. The chain uses TRBV5-1 and TRBJ1-2; D gene uncertain. The CDR3 consists of 13 residues. CDR1 is SGHRS and CDR2 is YFSETQ in the germline V gene. V was pared by 7 bases and J by 10 bases, with 20 bases between. This CDR3 is CASHHEGGPPYTF. The CDR3 coding sequence is TGCGCCAGCCATCACGAGGGAGGTCCTCCCTACACCTTC.

CDR3 nucleotide sequence: TGTGCCAGCAGCTGGACAGGGGGTGACGAGACCCAGTACTTC. Translating gives CASSWTGGDETQYF. J is TRBJ2-5 and V is TRBV5-5, with TRBD1 matching over 10 bases. With V trimmed by 3 bases and J by 5 bases, 4 bases remained unmatched. The CDR3 is 14 amino acids. The V gene's germline CDR1 is SGHKS and CDR2 YYEKEE (reference sequence).

The genes are TRBV18 and TRBJ2-1, with D possibly matching TRBD2 (7 bases). CDR1 and CDR2 (germline): KGHSH, LQKENI. This CDR3 is 12 amino acids long. Trimming shortened V by 4 bases and J by 10 bases, and 11 bases separated the two germline ends. CDR3 nucleotide sequence: TGTGCCAGCTCACAGGGGGGGACAGAGCAGTTCTTC. Translated: CASSQGGTEQFF.

This chain's CDR3 is CASSPIVNTEAFF. The CDR3 nucleotides read TGTGCCAGCTCACCAATAGTGAACACTGAAGCTTTCTTT. The chain has TRBV18 and TRBJ1-1; D is ambiguous. The V end lost 2 bases, the J end lost 0 bases, and 4 bases lay between the germline ends. The CDR3 loop spans 13 amino acids. Per germline, CDR1 KGHSH and CDR2 LQKENI.

The V gene is TRBV9, the J gene TRBJ1-3; no firm D call. Germline assignment: CDR1 SGDLS and CDR2 YYNGEE. V was shortened by 0 bases and J by 2 bases, with 6 bases between the two germline ends. This CDR3 spans 14 amino acids. CDR3 amino acids: CASSVGTPGNTIYF. Written as DNA, the CDR3 is TGTGCCAGCAGCGTAGGGACTCCTGGAAACACCATATATTTT. Full variable domain (outside the CDR3, taken from reference TRBV9 and TRBJ1-3): DSGVTQTPKHLITATGQRVTLRCSPRSGDLSVYWYQQSLDQGLQFLIQYYNGEERAKGNILERFSAQQFPDLHSELNLSSLELGDSALYFCASSVGTPGNTIYFGEGSWLTVV.

Of note for this clone: The junction shows a germline mismatch at one end, possibly a read error. The chain employs TRBV2 and TRBJ1-1; 7 bases match TRBD1. Germline-derived CDR1 and CDR2 are SNHLY and FYNNEI. The CDR3 runs 16 residues. CDR3 coding DNA: TGTGCCAGCAGTGAAGTGATCGACAGGGTGAAGACTGAAGCTTTCTTT. Protein sequence: CASSEVIDRVKTEAFF.

The CDR3 sequence: CATSRDRGVEGVGQYF. CDR3 DNA: TGTGCCACCAGCAGGGACAGGGGTGTTGAGGGAGTGGGACAGTACTTC. This chain links TRBV15 with TRBJ2-7; 9 positions agree with TRBD1. With V trimmed by 3 bases and J by 10 bases, 16 bases remained unmatched. Looked up from germline, CDR1 is LNHNV and CDR2 is YYDKDF (reference sequence). The CDR3 consists of 16 residues.

This rearrangement joins TRBV10-3 to TRBJ1-5, with 7 bases lining up with TRBD1. In germline, CDR1 is ENHRY, CDR2 SYGVKD. CDR3 length: 15 residues. V dropped 6 bases and J dropped 0; count of bases not matched to a gene: 5. The CDR3 DNA sequence: TGTGCCATCAGCGAACAGGGGTATAGCAATCAGCCCCAGCATTTT. This sequence encodes CAISEQGYSNQPQHF.

The J gene is TRBJ1-1, the V gene TRBV18, with D tentatively TRBD1 (5 bases). Trimming removed 4 bases from V and 2 bases from J, with 14 bases in between. The CDR3 contains 15 residues. CDR1 is KGHSH, CDR2 LQKENI, per germline. The CDR3 DNA follows: TGTGCCAGCTCACGAGGAAGGGGTGGAAACACTGAAGCTTTCTTT. This codes for CASSRGRGGNTEAFF. Variable domain in full (rest from reference TRBV18 and TRBJ1-1): NAGVMQNPRHLVRRRGQEARLRCSPMKGHSHVYWYRQLPEEGLKFMVYLQKENIIDESGMPKERFSAEFPKEGPSILRIQQVVRGDSAAYFCASSRGRGGNTEAFFGQGTRLTVV.

This chain joins TRBV6-5 and TRBJ2-3, with D hard to call. V was pared by 11 bases and J by 2 bases, with 17 bases between. The CDR3 runs 14 residues. CDR1 and CDR2 (germline): MNHEY, SVGAGI. CDR3 nucleotides: TGTGCCGCCTCGAGAGGCGGATTCACAGATACGCAGTATTTT. Protein: CAASRGGFTDTQYF.

The rearrangement uses TRBV7-8 and TRBJ1-2, with D possibly matching TRBD1 (6 bases). The ends were cut back, 3 bases at V and 6 bases at J, with 11 bases in the middle. Germline lookup yields CDR1 SGHVS and CDR2 FQNEAQ. This CDR3 has 13 residues. The DNA of the CDR3 is TGTGCCAGCAGCTTCACAGGGAAGAATGGCTACACCTTC. Translating gives CASSFTGKNGYTF.

The genes are TRBV7-6 and TRBJ1-2, with 7 bases aligning to TRBD1. V lost 0 bases to trimming and J lost 0 bases; unmatched junction nucleotides: 10. CDR1 and CDR2 from the germline V gene are SGHVS and FNYEAQ. The CDR3 runs 18 residues. CDR3 region: CASSLAGWGQSSNYGYTF. The DNA of the CDR3 is TGTGCCAGCAGCTTAGCCGGTTGGGGACAGTCCTCTAACTATGGCTACACCTTC. Filled out from reference TRBV7-6 and TRBJ1-2, the complete variable domain reads GAGVSQSPRYKVTKRGQDVALRCDPISGHVSLYWYRQALGQGPEFLTYFNYEAQQDKSGLPNDRFSAERPEGSISTLTIQRTEQRDSAMYRCASSLAGWGQSSNYGYTFGSGTRLTVV.

The CDR3 is CASNIAGGAAGTQYF. CDR3 bases: TGCGCCAGCAACATAGCGGGGGGGGCGGCAGGTACGCAGTATTTT. V and J are TRBV10-2 and TRBJ2-3; 11 nucleotides agree with TRBD2. The germline gives CDR1 WSHSY, CDR2 SAAADI. This CDR3 contains 15 residues. The ends lost 7 bases at V and 8 bases at J; junction bases unmatched: 11.

J is TRBJ1-5 and V is TRBV19; no firm D call. CDR1 is LNHDA, CDR2 SQIVND, per germline (reference sequence). Trimming removed 7 bases from V and 3 bases from J, with 16 bases in between. This CDR3 contains 15 residues. In DNA form, the CDR3 reads TGTGCCAGTACTAGAAAAACAAAAGACAATCAGCCCCAGCATTTT. This translates into CASTRKTKDNQPQHF.

The chain carries TRBV7-7 and TRBJ1-1, with D uncertain. Looked up from germline, CDR1 is SSHAT and CDR2 is FNYEAQ (reference sequence). The germline V and J ends were trimmed by 2 bases and 1 base, with 14 bases remaining between them. This CDR3 is 16 amino acids long. The CDR3 region is CASSLIEQRANTEAFF. For the CDR3, the DNA is TGTGCCAGCAGCTTAATTGAACAGAGAGCGAACACTGAAGCTTTCTTT.

The chain uses TRBV9 and TRBJ1-3; weak D call: TRBD1 (5 bases). Trimming took off 1 base at V and 9 bases at J, with 14 bases between the two ends. This CDR3 is 14 amino acids long. CDR1 SGDLS and CDR2 YYNGEE come from the germline V gene. CDR3 loop: CASSVRQAGGTIYF. In DNA, the CDR3 is TGTGCCAGCAGCGTAAGACAAGCCGGGGGCACCATATATTTT.

This sequence joins TRBV29-1 and TRBJ2-3; tentative D call: TRBD2 (5 bases). Trimming left V 7 bases short and J 2 bases short, with 13 bases between. The CDR3 covers 13 residues. CDR1 SQVTM and CDR2 ANQGSEA come from the germline V gene. The CDR3 spells CSAKRDPTDTQYF. DNA for the CDR3: TGCAGCGCGAAACGGGATCCCACAGATACGCAGTATTTT.

The chain has TRBV5-1 and TRBJ1-2; D might be TRBD1 (6 bases). Trimming took 1 base from V and 6 from J, leaving 13 bases between them. The CDR3 loop spans 14 amino acids. Germline V gene lookup returns CDR1 SGHRS and CDR2 YFSETQ. This CDR3 is CASSLTAGDHGYTF. The CDR3 coding sequence is TGCGCCAGCAGCTTGACGGCAGGGGACCATGGCTACACCTTC. Variable domain in full (rest from reference TRBV5-1 and TRBJ1-2): KAGVTQTPRYLIKTRGQQVTLSCSPISGHRSVSWYQQTPGQGLQFLFEYFSETQRNKGNFPGRFSGRQFSNSRSEMNVSTLELGDSALYLCASSLTAGDHGYTFGSGTRLTVV.

The genes are TRBV5-5 and TRBJ2-7; D ambiguous. The CDR3 is made up of 13 amino acids. Germline loops: CDR1 SGHKS, CDR2 YYEKEE (reference sequence). V was shortened by 1 base and J by 2 bases, with 7 bases between the two germline ends. This CDR3 is CASSLIGAYEQYF. The CDR3 DNA sequence: TGTGCCAGCAGCTTGATAGGAGCCTACGAGCAGTACTTC.

This clone was seen once. CDR3 sequence (DNA): TGTGCCAGCAGTTTAATAGCCAGCTTACGTGGAGCTTTCTTT. Amino acid sequence: CASSLIASLRGAFF. V gene TRBV27 combines with J gene TRBJ1-1; D unresolved. Trimming removed 2 bases from V and 10 bases from J, with 17 bases in between. CDR3 length: 14 residues. Germline lookup yields CDR1 MNHEY and CDR2 SMNVEV (reference sequence).